The rows below give T cell receptor beta chains drawn from one sample of a study of radiation and T cells in renal cell carcinoma. Assay used: immunoSEQ multiplex PCR; TCRdb lists only in-frame clones, some missing. The sample carries more than 95,000 clones, 81% recorded once. Material: blood, obtained from a patient whose treatment included radiotherapy and nephrectomy. Source of these receptors: a man in his fifties or sixties with renal cell carcinoma. Both conserved end residues are part of each CDR3. A D gene is named only where the DNA matches it firmly. Clone size is given for some rows only: seen once, a few or many times, or a class if the clone is expanded.

D gene: -; J gene: TRBJ2-7; clone size: -; V gene: TRBV5-4; CDR3 DNA: TGTGCCAGCAGCATCCTACTCGCGGACTTC; CDR3 protein: CASSILLADF
D gene: -; J gene: TRBJ2-1; clone size: -; V gene: TRBV7-3; CDR3 DNA: TGTGCCAGCAGCTTAAATGGGGACAATGAGCAGTTCTTC; CDR3 protein: CASSLNGDNEQFF
D gene: -; J gene: TRBJ2-7; clone size: -; V gene: TRBV5-4; CDR3 DNA: TGTGCCAGCAGCTTGGAGGGGCATCTCTACGAGCAGTACTTC; CDR3 protein: CASSLEGHLYEQYF
D gene: -; J gene: TRBJ2-1; clone size: few; V gene: TRBV2; CDR3 DNA: TGTGCCAGCAGTTACGACAATGAGCAGTTCTTC; CDR3 protein: CASSYDNEQFF
D gene: TRBD1; J gene: TRBJ2-7; clone size: -; V gene: TRBV9; CDR3 DNA: TGTGCCAGCAGCGCCAGACAGGGAACCGACGAGCAGTACTTC; CDR3 protein: CASSARQGTDEQYF
D gene: -; J gene: TRBJ1-4; clone size: -; V gene: TRBV23-1; CDR3 DNA: TGCGCCAGCAGTCACTCTGCAACTAATGAAAAACTGTTTTTT; CDR3 protein: CASSHSATNEKLFF
D gene: -; J gene: TRBJ2-1; clone size: -; V gene: TRBV11-3; CDR3 DNA: TGTGCCAGCAGCATAGGGTATGAGCAGTTCTTC; CDR3 protein: CASSIGYEQFF
D gene: TRBD2; J gene: TRBJ2-5; clone size: few; V gene: TRBV9; CDR3 DNA: TGTGCCAGCAGCGTGTCTAGCGGGGGTTGGGAGACCCAGTACTTC; CDR3 protein: CASSVSSGGWETQYF
D gene: TRBD1; J gene: TRBJ2-5; clone size: -; V gene: TRBV2; CDR3 DNA: TGTGCCAGCAGCCGGGACAGACAAGAGACCCAGTACTTC; CDR3 protein: CASSRDRQETQYF
D gene: TRBD2; J gene: TRBJ2-1; clone size: -; V gene: TRBV7-8; CDR3 DNA: TGTGCCAGCAGCTTAGTACTAGCGGTGGGTGAGCAGTTCTTC; CDR3 protein: CASSLVLAVGEQFF
D gene: TRBD2; J gene: TRBJ2-3; clone size: -; V gene: TRBV9; CDR3 DNA: TGTGCCAGCAGCGTAGCTCCCGGACTAGCGGTGCCAGATACGCAGTATTTT; CDR3 protein: CASSVAPGLAVPDTQYF
D gene: -; J gene: TRBJ1-2; clone size: -; V gene: TRBV30; CDR3 DNA: TGTGCCTGGAGCGACAGCTATGGCTACACCTTC; CDR3 protein: CAWSDSYGYTF
D gene: -; J gene: TRBJ1-1; clone size: -; V gene: TRBV6-5; CDR3 DNA: TGTGCCAGCAGTTCCCAGGGAAACACTGAAGCTTTCTTT; CDR3 protein: CASSSQGNTEAFF
D gene: TRBD1; J gene: TRBJ2-2; clone size: -; V gene: TRBV19; CDR3 DNA: TGTGCCAGTAAAATGGGGACAGCGCATAACACCGGGGAGCTGTTTTTT; CDR3 protein: CASKMGTAHNTGELFF
D gene: -; J gene: TRBJ2-7; clone size: -; V gene: TRBV7-8; CDR3 DNA: TGTGCCAGCAGCTCCCGGGGAGAGCAGTACTTC; CDR3 protein: CASSSRGEQYF
D gene: TRBD1; J gene: TRBJ2-7; clone size: -; V gene: TRBV5-5; CDR3 DNA: TGTGCCAGCAGCCCGCAGGGGGCTAACGAGCAGTACTTC; CDR3 protein: CASSPQGANEQYF
D gene: -; J gene: TRBJ1-1; clone size: -; V gene: TRBV5-4; CDR3 DNA: TGTGCCAGCAGCTTGGGCGGGAAGGCTTTCTTT; CDR3 protein: CASSLGGKAFF
D gene: TRBD2; J gene: TRBJ2-3; clone size: -; V gene: TRBV7-6; CDR3 DNA: TGTGCCAGCAGCTACGAGACTAGCGGGGGGGCGGCAGATACGCAGTATTTT; CDR3 protein: CASSYETSGGAADTQYF
D gene: TRBD1; J gene: TRBJ1-4; clone size: -; V gene: TRBV4-1; CDR3 DNA: TGCGCCAGCAGCCAGGACCCAAAGGGGGCCGGTAATGAAAAACTGTTTTTT; CDR3 protein: CASSQDPKGAGNEKLFF
D gene: TRBD2; J gene: TRBJ2-1; clone size: -; V gene: TRBV25-1; CDR3 DNA: TGTGCCAGCAGACTAGCGGGGTCCTACAATGAGCAGTTCTTC; CDR3 protein: CASRLAGSYNEQFF
D gene: TRBD2; J gene: TRBJ2-4; clone size: -; V gene: TRBV7-2; CDR3 DNA: TGTGCCAGCAGCCCTGGGAGGGATCGGCACATTCAGTACTTC; CDR3 protein: CASSPGRDRHIQYF
D gene: -; J gene: TRBJ2-1; clone size: few; V gene: TRBV19; CDR3 DNA: TGTGCCAGTAGTATAGGACCAAAACCCTCATACAATGAGCAGTTCTTC; CDR3 protein: CASSIGPKPSYNEQFF
D gene: -; J gene: TRBJ1-1; clone size: -; V gene: TRBV28; CDR3 DNA: TGTGCCAGCACCCCCCGGGGAGTTATGAACACTGAAGCTTTCTTT; CDR3 protein: CASTPRGVMNTEAFF
D gene: -; J gene: TRBJ1-2; clone size: -; V gene: TRBV2; CDR3 DNA: TGTGCCAGCAGTGAAGCTAGGGTGGGGTGGGGAGGCTACACCTTC; CDR3 protein: CASSEARVGWGGYTF
D gene: -; J gene: TRBJ2-1; clone size: -; V gene: TRBV5-1; CDR3 DNA: TGCGCCAGCAGCCCCATGGGAACCCCTTCTTCCAATGAGCAGTTCTTC; CDR3 protein: CASSPMGTPSSNEQFF
D gene: -; J gene: TRBJ2-1; clone size: -; V gene: TRBV27; CDR3 DNA: TGTGCCAGCAGTTTAAGAGGCGGTTCCTACAATGAGCAGTTCTTC; CDR3 protein: CASSLRGGSYNEQFF
D gene: TRBD1; J gene: TRBJ2-7; clone size: few; V gene: TRBV6-1; CDR3 DNA: TGTGCCAGCAGTCGAACGGGACAGGCCCGATTC; CDR3 protein: CASSRTGQARF
D gene: TRBD1; J gene: TRBJ1-2; clone size: -; V gene: TRBV7-9; CDR3 DNA: TGTGCCAGCAGCCCCCCCCAGGACAGGGGGAACTATGGCTACACCTTC; CDR3 protein: CASSPPQDRGNYGYTF
D gene: -; J gene: TRBJ1-1; clone size: -; V gene: TRBV7-9; CDR3 DNA: TGTGCCAGCAGCTTAGAGGAGAACACTGAAGCTTTCTTT; CDR3 protein: CASSLEENTEAFF
D gene: -; J gene: TRBJ2-5; clone size: -; V gene: TRBV7-2; CDR3 DNA: TGTGCCAGCAGCTCCCGCAGGAATCAAGAGACCCAGTACTTC; CDR3 protein: CASSSRRNQETQYF
D gene: TRBD1; J gene: TRBJ2-5; clone size: -; V gene: TRBV4-3; CDR3 DNA: TGCGCCAGCAGCCAAGATATGACAGGGCGCGAGACCCAGTACTTC; CDR3 protein: CASSQDMTGRETQYF
D gene: TRBD1; J gene: TRBJ1-2; clone size: -; V gene: TRBV30; CDR3 DNA: TGTGCCTGGAGTGCCCTGACAGGGAACTATGGCTACACCTTC; CDR3 protein: CAWSALTGNYGYTF
D gene: TRBD2; J gene: TRBJ2-5; clone size: -; V gene: TRBV5-1; CDR3 DNA: TGCGCCAGCAGCTCCGGACTAGTGCCGAAGACCCAGTACTTC; CDR3 protein: CASSSGLVPKTQYF
D gene: -; J gene: TRBJ2-5; clone size: -; V gene: TRBV6-1; CDR3 DNA: TGTGCCAGCAGTGAAGAGTGGGAGACCCAGTACTTC; CDR3 protein: CASSEEWETQYF
D gene: TRBD1; J gene: TRBJ1-2; clone size: -; V gene: TRBV19; CDR3 DNA: TGTGCCATCCCGAACAGGGGGCCATACTATGGCTACACCTTC; CDR3 protein: CAIPNRGPYYGYTF
D gene: -; J gene: TRBJ1-4; clone size: -; V gene: TRBV28; CDR3 DNA: TGTGCCAGCAGTTCCGCGGGGCAGGGTGCAACTAATGAAAAACTGTTTTTT; CDR3 protein: CASSSAGQGATNEKLFF
D gene: -; J gene: TRBJ1-2; clone size: -; V gene: TRBV7-8; CDR3 DNA: TGTGCCAGCAGCTTAGACTCGATGGGGACTTATGGCTACACCTTC; CDR3 protein: CASSLDSMGTYGYTF
D gene: -; J gene: TRBJ2-5; clone size: -; V gene: TRBV5-1; CDR3 DNA: TGCGCCAGCAGCCTAGACGAGGGGGGAGAGACCCAGTACTTC; CDR3 protein: CASSLDEGGETQYF
D gene: -; J gene: TRBJ1-4; clone size: -; V gene: TRBV9; CDR3 DNA: TGTGCCAGCAGCTCGAAAGGAGGTTACGAAAAACTGTTTTTT; CDR3 protein: CASSSKGGYEKLFF
D gene: -; J gene: TRBJ1-2; clone size: -; V gene: TRBV6-5; CDR3 DNA: TGTGCCAGCAGCCCCGTGGCTTTCTATGGCTACACCTTC; CDR3 protein: CASSPVAFYGYTF